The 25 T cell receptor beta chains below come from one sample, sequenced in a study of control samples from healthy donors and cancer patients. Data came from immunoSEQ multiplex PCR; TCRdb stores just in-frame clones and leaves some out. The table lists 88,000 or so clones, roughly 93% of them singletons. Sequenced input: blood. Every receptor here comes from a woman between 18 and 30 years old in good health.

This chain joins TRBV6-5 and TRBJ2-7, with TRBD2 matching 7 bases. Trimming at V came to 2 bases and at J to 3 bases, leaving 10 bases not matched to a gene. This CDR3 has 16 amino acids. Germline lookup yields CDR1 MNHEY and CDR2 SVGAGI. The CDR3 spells CASSYRFFGGVYEQYF. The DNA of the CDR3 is TGTGCCAGCAGTTACAGGTTTTTTGGGGGGGTCTACGAGCAGTACTTC.

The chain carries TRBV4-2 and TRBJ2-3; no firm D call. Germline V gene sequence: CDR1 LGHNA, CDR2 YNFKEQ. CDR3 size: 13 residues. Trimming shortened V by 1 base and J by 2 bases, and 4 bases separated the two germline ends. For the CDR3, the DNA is TGTGCCAGCAGCCAAGGAACCACAGATACGCAGTATTTT. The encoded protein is CASSQGTTDTQYF.

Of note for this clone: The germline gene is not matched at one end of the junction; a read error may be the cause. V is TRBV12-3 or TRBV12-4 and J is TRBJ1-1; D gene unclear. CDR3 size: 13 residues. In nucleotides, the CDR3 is TGTGCCAGCAGTTGGGAGGGAAACACCGAAGCTTTCTTT. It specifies CASSWEGNTEAFF.

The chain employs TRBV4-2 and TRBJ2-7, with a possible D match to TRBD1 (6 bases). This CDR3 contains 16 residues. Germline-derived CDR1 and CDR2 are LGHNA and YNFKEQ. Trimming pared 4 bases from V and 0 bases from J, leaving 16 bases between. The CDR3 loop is CASSLTGPIVSYEQYF. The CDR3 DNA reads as TGTGCCAGCAGCCTTACAGGGCCGATCGTCTCCTACGAGCAGTACTTC.

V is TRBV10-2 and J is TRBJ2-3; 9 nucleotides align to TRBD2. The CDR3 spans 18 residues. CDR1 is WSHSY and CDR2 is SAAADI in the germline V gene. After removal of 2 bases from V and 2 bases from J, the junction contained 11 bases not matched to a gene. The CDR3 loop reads CASSERLGSGRVTDTQYF. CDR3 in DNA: TGCGCCAGCAGTGAGCGTTTGGGTAGCGGGAGAGTCACAGATACGCAGTATTTT.

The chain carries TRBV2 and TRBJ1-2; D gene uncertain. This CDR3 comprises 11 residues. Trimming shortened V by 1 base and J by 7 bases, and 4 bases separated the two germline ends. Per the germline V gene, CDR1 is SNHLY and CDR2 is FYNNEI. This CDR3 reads CASSEGSGYTF. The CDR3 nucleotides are TGTGCCAGCAGTGAAGGATCTGGCTACACCTTC.

The CDR3, as DNA: TGTGCCAGCAGACCGAGCCCTAATCAGCCCCAGCATTTT. It is translated as CASRPSPNQPQHF. The gene calls are TRBV28 and TRBJ1-5, with unresolved D. The CDR3 loop spans 13 amino acids. Looked up from germline, CDR1 is MDHEN and CDR2 is SYDVKM. Between the trimmed V and J ends, which lost 6 bases and 4 bases, there was a span of 10 bases.

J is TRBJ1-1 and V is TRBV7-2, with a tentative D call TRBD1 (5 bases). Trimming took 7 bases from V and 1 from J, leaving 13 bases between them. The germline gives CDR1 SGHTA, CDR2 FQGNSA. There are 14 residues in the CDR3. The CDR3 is CASTGSRANTEAFF. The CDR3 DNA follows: TGTGCCAGCACCGGGAGCAGGGCGAACACTGAAGCTTTCTTT.

The CDR3 sequence is CRLDRDTF. The CDR3 DNA reads TGCAGGTTGGACAGAGACACCTTC. This chain uses TRBV20-1 with TRBJ1-2, with D possibly TRBD1 on 6 matching bases. CDR1 DFQATT and CDR2 SNEGSKA come from the germline V gene (reference sequence). The CDR3 sequence is 8 residues long.

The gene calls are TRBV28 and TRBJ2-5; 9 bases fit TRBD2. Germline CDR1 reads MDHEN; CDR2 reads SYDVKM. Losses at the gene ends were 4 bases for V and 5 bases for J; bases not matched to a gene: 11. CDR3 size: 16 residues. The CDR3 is CASSSVSGGGMETQYF. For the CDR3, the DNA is TGTGCCAGCAGTTCCGTTAGCGGGGGTGGCATGGAGACCCAGTACTTC.

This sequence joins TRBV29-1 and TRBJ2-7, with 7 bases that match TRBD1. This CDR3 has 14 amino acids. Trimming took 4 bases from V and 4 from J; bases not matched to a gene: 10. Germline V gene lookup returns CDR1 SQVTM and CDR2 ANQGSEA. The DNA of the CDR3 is TGCAGCGTTGGGGGTAGGGACAGACGGTACGAGCAGTACTTC. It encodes CSVGGRDRRYEQYF.

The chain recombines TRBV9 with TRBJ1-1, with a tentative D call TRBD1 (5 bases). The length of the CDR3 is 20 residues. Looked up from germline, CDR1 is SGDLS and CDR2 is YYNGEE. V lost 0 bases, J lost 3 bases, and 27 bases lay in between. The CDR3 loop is CASSVGPNPGLREDHTEAFF. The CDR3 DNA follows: TGTGCCAGCAGCGTAGGTCCCAACCCGGGACTCAGGGAGGATCACACTGAAGCTTTCTTT. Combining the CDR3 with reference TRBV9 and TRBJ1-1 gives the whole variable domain DSGVTQTPKHLITATGQRVTLRCSPRSGDLSVYWYQQSLDQGLQFLIQYYNGEERAKGNILERFSAQQFPDLHSELNLSSLELGDSALYFCASSVGPNPGLREDHTEAFFGQGTRLTVV.

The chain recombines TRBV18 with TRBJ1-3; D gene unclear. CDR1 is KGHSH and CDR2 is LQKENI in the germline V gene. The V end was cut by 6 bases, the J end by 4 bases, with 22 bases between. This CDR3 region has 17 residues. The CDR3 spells CASSPTLAATGGNTIYF. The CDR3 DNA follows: TGTGCCAGCTCCCCAACCCTCGCCGCCACGGGGGGAAACACCATATATTTT. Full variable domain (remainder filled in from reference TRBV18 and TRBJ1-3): NAGVMQNPRHLVRRRGQEARLRCSPMKGHSHVYWYRQLPEEGLKFMVYLQKENIIDESGMPKERFSAEFPKEGPSILRIQQVVRGDSAAYFCASSPTLAATGGNTIYFGEGSWLTVV.

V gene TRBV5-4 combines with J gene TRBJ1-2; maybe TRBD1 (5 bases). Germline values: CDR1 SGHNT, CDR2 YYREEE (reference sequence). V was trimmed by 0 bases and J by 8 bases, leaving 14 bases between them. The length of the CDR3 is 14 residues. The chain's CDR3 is CASSLVGAQGGYTF. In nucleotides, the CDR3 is TGTGCCAGCAGCTTGGTTGGGGCTCAGGGAGGCTACACCTTC.

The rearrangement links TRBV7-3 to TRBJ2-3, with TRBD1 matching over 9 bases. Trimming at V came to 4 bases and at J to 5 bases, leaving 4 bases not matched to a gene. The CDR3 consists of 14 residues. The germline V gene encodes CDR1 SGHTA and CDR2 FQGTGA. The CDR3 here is CASSSGQGIDTQYF. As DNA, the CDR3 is TGTGCCAGCAGCTCGGGACAGGGAATAGATACGCAGTATTTT.

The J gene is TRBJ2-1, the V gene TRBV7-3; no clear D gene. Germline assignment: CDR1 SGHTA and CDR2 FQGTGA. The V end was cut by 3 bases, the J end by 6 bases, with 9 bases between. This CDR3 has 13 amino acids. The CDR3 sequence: CASSFGPPNEQFF. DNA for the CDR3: TGTGCCAGCAGCTTTGGGCCCCCCAATGAGCAGTTCTTC.

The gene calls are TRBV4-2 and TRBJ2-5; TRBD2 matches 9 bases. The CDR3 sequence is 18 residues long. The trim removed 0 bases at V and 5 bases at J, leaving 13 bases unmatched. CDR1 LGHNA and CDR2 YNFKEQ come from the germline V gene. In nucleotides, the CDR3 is TGTGCCAGCAGCCAAGAGGGGGCGGGAGGGATGAAGGAGGAGACCCAGTACTTC. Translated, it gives CASSQEGAGGMKEETQYF.

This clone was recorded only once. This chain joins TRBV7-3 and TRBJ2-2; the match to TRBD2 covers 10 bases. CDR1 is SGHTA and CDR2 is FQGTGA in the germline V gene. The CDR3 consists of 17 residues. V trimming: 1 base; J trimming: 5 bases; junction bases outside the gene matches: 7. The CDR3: CASSLRPSGSGTGELFF. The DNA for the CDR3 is TGTGCCAGCAGCTTAAGACCTAGCGGGAGCGGGACCGGGGAGCTGTTTTTT. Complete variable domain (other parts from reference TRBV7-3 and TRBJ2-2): GAGVSQTPSNKVTEKGKYVELRCDPISGHTALYWYRQSLGQGPEFLIYFQGTGAADDSGLPNDRFFAVRPEGSVSTLKIQRTERGDSAVYLCASSLRPSGSGTGELFFGEGSRLTVL.

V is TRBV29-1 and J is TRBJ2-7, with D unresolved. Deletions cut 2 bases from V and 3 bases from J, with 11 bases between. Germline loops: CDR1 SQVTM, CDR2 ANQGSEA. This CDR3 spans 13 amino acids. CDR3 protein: CSVEPGKSYEQYF. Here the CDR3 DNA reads TGCAGCGTTGAACCAGGAAAAAGCTACGAGCAGTACTTC.

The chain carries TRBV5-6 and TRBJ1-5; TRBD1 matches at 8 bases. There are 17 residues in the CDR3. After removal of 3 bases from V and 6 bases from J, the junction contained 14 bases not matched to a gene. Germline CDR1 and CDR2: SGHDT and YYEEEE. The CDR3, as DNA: TGTGCCAGCAGCTCACTGGGGGGCAGGGGGCTTGGTCAGCCCCAGCATTTT. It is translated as CASSSLGGRGLGQPQHF.

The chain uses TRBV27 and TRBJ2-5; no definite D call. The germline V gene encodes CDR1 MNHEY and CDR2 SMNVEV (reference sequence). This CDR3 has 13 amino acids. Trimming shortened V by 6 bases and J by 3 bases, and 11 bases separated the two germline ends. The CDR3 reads CASRYRHKETQYF. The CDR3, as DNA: TGTGCCAGCAGATATAGACATAAAGAGACCCAGTACTTC.

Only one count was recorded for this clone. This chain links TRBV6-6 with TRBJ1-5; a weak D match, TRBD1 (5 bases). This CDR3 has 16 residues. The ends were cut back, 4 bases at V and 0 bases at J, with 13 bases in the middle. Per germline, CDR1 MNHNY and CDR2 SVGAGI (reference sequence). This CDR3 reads CASSSGTGDSNQPQHF. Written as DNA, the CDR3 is TGTGCCAGCAGTTCGGGGACGGGCGATAGCAATCAGCCCCAGCATTTT.

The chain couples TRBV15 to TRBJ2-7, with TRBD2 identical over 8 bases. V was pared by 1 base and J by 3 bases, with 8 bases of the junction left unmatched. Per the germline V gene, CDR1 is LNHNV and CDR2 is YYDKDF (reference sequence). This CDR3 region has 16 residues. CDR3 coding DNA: TGTGCCACCAGCAGAGGATTTGGGACTAGTGGCTACGAGCAGTACTTC. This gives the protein CATSRGFGTSGYEQYF.

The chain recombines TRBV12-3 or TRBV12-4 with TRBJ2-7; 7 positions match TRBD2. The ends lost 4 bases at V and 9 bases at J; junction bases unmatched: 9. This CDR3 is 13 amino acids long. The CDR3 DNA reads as TGTGCCAGCAGTTCCGTTCGGGGGAGGGCGCAGTACTTC. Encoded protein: CASSSVRGRAQYF.

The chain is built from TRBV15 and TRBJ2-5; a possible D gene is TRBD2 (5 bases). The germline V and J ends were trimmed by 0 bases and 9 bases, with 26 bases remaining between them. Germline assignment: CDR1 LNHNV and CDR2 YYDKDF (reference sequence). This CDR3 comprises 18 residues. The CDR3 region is CATSRDFAEAGSAGAQYF. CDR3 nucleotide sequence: TGTGCCACCAGCAGAGATTTTGCGGAGGCTGGATCCGCCGGGGCCCAGTACTTC.